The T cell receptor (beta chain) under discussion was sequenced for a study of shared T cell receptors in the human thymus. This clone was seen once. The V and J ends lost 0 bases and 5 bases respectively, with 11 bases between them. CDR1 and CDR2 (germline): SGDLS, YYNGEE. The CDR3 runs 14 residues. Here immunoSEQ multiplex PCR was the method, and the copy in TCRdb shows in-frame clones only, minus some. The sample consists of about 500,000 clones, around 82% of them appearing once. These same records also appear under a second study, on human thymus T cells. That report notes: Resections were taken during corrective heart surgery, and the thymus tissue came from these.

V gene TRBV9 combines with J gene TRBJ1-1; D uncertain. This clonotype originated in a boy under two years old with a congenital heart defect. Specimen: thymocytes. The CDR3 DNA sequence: TGTGCCAGCAGCGTAGGGAGAGCGCAGACTGAAGCTTTCTTT. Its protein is CASSVGRAQTEAFF.